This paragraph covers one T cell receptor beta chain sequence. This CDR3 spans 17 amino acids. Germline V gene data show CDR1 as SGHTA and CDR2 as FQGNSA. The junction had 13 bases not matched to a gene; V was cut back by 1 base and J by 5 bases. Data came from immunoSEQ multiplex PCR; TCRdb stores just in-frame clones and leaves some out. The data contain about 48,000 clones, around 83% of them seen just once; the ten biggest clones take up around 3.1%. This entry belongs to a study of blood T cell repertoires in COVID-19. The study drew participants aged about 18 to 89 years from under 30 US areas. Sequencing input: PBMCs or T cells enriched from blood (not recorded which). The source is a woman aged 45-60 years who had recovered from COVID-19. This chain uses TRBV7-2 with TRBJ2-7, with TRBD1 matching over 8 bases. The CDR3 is CASSLERIRTGIHEQYF. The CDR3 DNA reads TGTGCCAGCAGCTTAGAGCGAATCAGGACAGGGATCCACGAGCAGTACTTC. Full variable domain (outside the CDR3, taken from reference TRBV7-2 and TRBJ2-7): GAGVSQSPSNKVTEKGKDVELRCDPISGHTALYWYRQSLGQGLEFLIYFQGNSAPDKSGLPSDRFSAERTGGSVSTLTIQRTQQEDSAVYLCASSLERIRTGIHEQYFGPGTRLTVT.